The 27 T cell receptor beta chains given below trace back to one sample, sequenced in a study of T-cell memory formation after mild COVID-19. One entry per CDR3 protein results from TCRdb running MiXCR on the 5' RACE reads. The sample yields around 450,000 distinct CDR3 sequences, 20% seen once. Material: PBMCs or a T cell subset sorted from them (not recorded which). The origin of the receptors is an adult woman who had mild COVID-19 (a few samples of this study predate the infection). Cell type and time point are not known.

V gene TRBV29-1 combines with J gene TRBJ2-3; the D gene is possibly TRBD1 (5 bases). CDR1 is SQVTM, CDR2 ANQGSEA, per germline. V was pared by 7 bases and J by 5 bases, with 16 bases between. The CDR3 runs 13 residues. The CDR3 bases are TGCAGCGGGGATGGTACAGGTATAGATACGCAGTATTTT. It is translated as CSGDGTGIDTQYF.

This clonotype was detected only a few times. The chain employs TRBV6-5 and TRBJ2-1; TRBD2 agrees at 9 bases. The CDR3 is 15 residues long. V was pared by 2 bases and J by 7 bases, with 6 bases of the junction left unmatched. Germline CDR1 MNHEY, CDR2 SVGAGI. The CDR3 DNA reads as TGTGCCAGCAGTTACGGGCTAGCGGGAACGAATGAGCAGTTCTTC. Translating it yields CASSYGLAGTNEQFF.

This clonotype was observed many times. This chain links TRBV27 with TRBJ2-1; 11 positions match TRBD2. Germline values: CDR1 MNHEY, CDR2 SMNVEV (reference sequence). The CDR3 spans 19 residues. J was trimmed by 1 base and V by 2 bases; bases with no gene match: 10. CDR3 DNA: TGTGCCAGCAGTTTAAGTCCTCTTCTAGCGGGAGGATCCTACAATGAGCAGTTCTTC. Translated, it gives CASSLSPLLAGGSYNEQFF.

This chain uses TRBV4-1 with TRBJ2-1, with 11 nucleotides matching TRBD2. The germline gives CDR1 MGHRA, CDR2 YSYEKL. After removal of 1 base from V and 2 bases from J, the junction contained 1 base not matched to a gene. CDR3 size: 16 residues. The CDR3 is CASSQVTSGAYNEQFF. CDR3 coding DNA: TGCGCCAGCAGCCAAGTGACTAGCGGGGCCTACAATGAGCAGTTCTTC.

The chain employs TRBV20-1 and TRBJ2-7, with 7 bases aligning to TRBD1. V shed 1 base, J shed 4 bases, and the junction held 19 bases outside the gene matches. Germline V gene sequence: CDR1 DFQATT, CDR2 SNEGSKA (reference sequence). The CDR3 covers 18 residues. The CDR3 coding sequence is TGCAGTGCTAGAGCAGGGATTGGTAGCAGGGCCAGGGGGTACGAGCAGTACTTC. Translation gives CSARAGIGSRARGYEQYF.

CDR3: CSARGPLAGVLTGELFF. In DNA form, the CDR3 reads TGCAGTGCTAGAGGACCTTTGGCGGGGGTTCTCACCGGGGAGCTGTTTTTT. V and J are TRBV20-1 and TRBJ2-2; 7 bases align to TRBD2. The CDR3 is made up of 17 amino acids. Trimming cost V 1 base and J 4 bases; bases outside gene matches: 12. Germline V gene data show CDR1 as DFQATT and CDR2 as SNEGSKA (reference sequence).

The CDR3 DNA reads as TGTGCCAGCGCTGGCGGGGTGTCTTTCCCCGGGGAGCTGTTTTTT. This translates into CASAGGVSFPGELFF. The chain has TRBV12-3 or TRBV12-4 and TRBJ2-2, with D possibly matching TRBD2 (6 bases). The germline V and J ends were trimmed by 8 bases and 6 bases, with 19 bases remaining between them. The CDR3 is made up of 15 amino acids.

This clonotype was found many times. Compared with germline, one end of the junction differs, possibly owing to a read error. The genes are TRBV4-2 and TRBJ1-5; D call uncertain. The CDR3 is made up of 13 amino acids. CDR1 and CDR2 from the germline V gene are LGHNA and YNFKEQ. CDR3 DNA sequence: TGCGCCAGCAGCCAAGATGTCGGGCAGCCCCAGCATTTT. It encodes CASSQDVGQPQHF.

This clonotype has just a few counts. V usage is TRBV7-9 and J usage is TRBJ1-2, with D perhaps TRBD1 (5 bases). Trimming shortened V by 2 bases and J by 7 bases, and 20 bases separated the two germline ends. The germline gives CDR1 SEHNR, CDR2 FQNEAQ (reference sequence). This CDR3 is 16 amino acids long. The DNA of the CDR3 is TGTGCCAGCAGCTTATTTGGGGGTCTCAAGGCCTCTGGCTACACCTTC. It specifies CASSLFGGLKASGYTF.

The chain combines TRBV20-1 with TRBJ1-2, with a tentative D call TRBD1 (5 bases). This CDR3 spans 14 amino acids. Trimming removed 5 bases from V and 2 bases from J, with 15 bases in between. Germline V CDR1 and CDR2: DFQATT, SNEGSKA (reference sequence). DNA of the CDR3: TGCAGTGCTCCCTCCGTATGGGGCAACTATGGCTACACCTTC. It specifies CSAPSVWGNYGYTF.

The chain carries TRBV16 and TRBJ2-7, with D tentatively TRBD2 (5 bases). The ends were cut back, 4 bases at V and 2 bases at J, with 15 bases in the middle. Germline V gives CDR1 KGHSY, CDR2 FQNENV. There are 15 residues in the CDR3. CDR3 protein: CASSPGLVGAYEQYF. The CDR3 coding sequence is TGTGCCAGCAGCCCCGGACTTGTCGGGGCCTACGAGCAGTACTTC.

This clonotype was detected many times. V usage is TRBV29-1 and J usage is TRBJ1-1; weak D call: TRBD1 (6 bases). V gave up 5 bases and J gave up 1 base, with 11 bases separating them. The germline V gene encodes CDR1 SQVTM and CDR2 ANQGSEA. The CDR3 loop spans 13 amino acids. CDR3 in DNA: TGCAGCGTTTGCAGGGGATCGAACACTGAAGCTTTCTTT. Translating gives CSVCRGSNTEAFF.

There are many counts of this clonotype. This chain uses TRBV27 with TRBJ2-1; possibly TRBD1 or TRBD2 for D (5 bases each). The germline CDR1 and CDR2 sequences are MNHEY and SMNVEV (reference sequence). V gave up 2 bases and J gave up 6 bases, with 11 bases separating them. This CDR3 has 14 amino acids. CDR3 amino acids: CASSLGTHFNEQFF. The DNA of the CDR3 is TGTGCCAGCAGTTTAGGGACCCACTTCAATGAGCAGTTCTTC.

This chain joins TRBV4-2 and TRBJ2-5; D is unclear. In germline, CDR1 is LGHNA, CDR2 YNFKEQ. V lost 0 bases and J 3 bases, leaving 8 bases between the germline ends. This CDR3 region has 14 residues. The CDR3 loop reads CASSQDGSKETQYF. The CDR3, as DNA: TGTGCCAGCAGCCAAGATGGGTCCAAAGAGACCCAGTACTTC.

This clonotype was observed a few times. This rearrangement joins TRBV7-9 to TRBJ2-2; D not certain. Germline V gives CDR1 SEHNR, CDR2 FQNEAQ (reference sequence). This CDR3 region has 15 residues. V lost 1 base to trimming and J lost 4 bases, with 10 bases between them. The DNA for the CDR3 is TGTGCCAGCAGCTTAGGCGTCGCGAGCACCGGGGAGCTGTTTTTT. Translation gives CASSLGVASTGELFF.

This clonotype showed up just a few times. The junction departs from the called germline gene at one end, perhaps through a read error. The CDR3 spells CASSSRAGGTEAFF. The CDR3 DNA follows: TGTGCCAGTAGTTCAAGGGCGGGGGGCACTGAAGCTTTCTTT. The chain links TRBV6-2 or TRBV6-3 to TRBJ1-1; a weak D match, TRBD1 (5 bases). Germline V lookup: CDR1 MNHEY, CDR2 SVGEGT. The length of the CDR3 is 14 residues.

The chain combines TRBV10-3 with TRBJ2-1, with 7 bases that match TRBD2. CDR1 is ENHRY and CDR2 is SYGVKD in the germline V gene. The V segment lost 6 bases and the J segment 7 bases; nucleotides outside the gene matches: 6. The CDR3 extends over 13 amino acids. DNA of the CDR3: TGTGCCATCAGGGGCACTAGCGCGAATGAGCAGTTCTTC. Protein sequence: CAIRGTSANEQFF.

The chain joins TRBV5-6 to TRBJ2-2, with D unresolved. The V gene's germline CDR1 is SGHDT and CDR2 YYEEEE. With 0 bases removed from V and 2 bases from J, the gap between germline ends came to 8 bases. The CDR3 spans 15 residues. CDR3 sequence: CASSLVGFNTGELFF. In DNA form, the CDR3 reads TGTGCCAGCAGCTTGGTTGGGTTCAACACCGGGGAGCTGTTTTTT.

This clonotype was observed once. The V and J genes are TRBV9 and TRBJ1-6; D remains unclear. V was cut by 3 bases and J by 5 bases, with 12 bases left in between. CDR3 length: 15 amino acids. Germline V lookup: CDR1 SGDLS, CDR2 YYNGEE. The CDR3 coding sequence is TGTGCCAGCAGCGCCTGGGGTCCCCATAATTCACCCCTCCACTTT. Translating it yields CASSAWGPHNSPLHF. Full variable domain (remainder filled in from reference TRBV9 and TRBJ1-6): DSGVTQTPKHLITATGQRVTLRCSPRSGDLSVYWYQQSLDQGLQFLIQYYNGEERAKGNILERFSAQQFPDLHSELNLSSLELGDSALYFCASSAWGPHNSPLHFGNGTRLTVT.

The V call is TRBV27, the J call TRBJ2-4; D unclear. The germline V and J ends were trimmed by 4 bases and 6 bases, with 13 bases remaining between them. Germline CDR1 and CDR2: MNHEY and SMNVEV (reference sequence). The CDR3 contains 14 residues. The CDR3 is CASSSPRAVNIQYF. In DNA, the CDR3 is TGTGCCAGCAGTTCCCCCCGGGCCGTAAACATTCAGTACTTC.

The chain combines TRBV7-9 with TRBJ2-5; perhaps TRBD2 as D (7 bases). Germline V gene data show CDR1 as SEHNR and CDR2 as FQNEAQ (reference sequence). Between the trimmed V and J ends, which lost 4 bases and 8 bases, there was a span of 17 bases. The CDR3 totals 14 residues. The CDR3 loop reads CASSWETGRVTQYF. The CDR3 DNA reads TGTGCCAGCAGCTGGGAAACAGGGAGGGTCACCCAGTACTTC.

The rearrangement joins TRBV11-2 to TRBJ2-1; 8 bases line up with TRBD2. The V and J ends lost 1 base and 5 bases, in that order; junction bases with no gene match: 13. Germline V gene data show CDR1 as SGHAT and CDR2 as FQNNGV. The CDR3 has 18 residues. In DNA, the CDR3 is TGTGCCAGCAGCTTAGGACGCCTCCGGGGGGGCCTTGACAATGAGCAGTTCTTC. Residues: CASSLGRLRGGLDNEQFF.

V gene TRBV7-3 combines with J gene TRBJ1-5; the D is unclear. CDR1 and CDR2 from the germline V gene are SGHTA and FQGTGA. The CDR3 contains 12 residues. The V gene lost 7 bases and the J gene lost 5 bases, with 9 bases spanning the gap. The CDR3 sequence: CASTTPDQPQHF. As DNA, the CDR3 is TGTGCCAGCACCACGCCGGATCAGCCCCAGCATTTT.

The genes are TRBV9 and TRBJ2-1, with a weak D call TRBD2 (6 bases). Germline V gene data show CDR1 as SGDLS and CDR2 as YYNGEE. The CDR3 has 15 residues. V lost 0 bases and J lost 7, with 14 bases in between. CDR3 DNA sequence: TGTGCCAGCAGCGTAGATTTGGGGACTCATAATGAGCAGTTCTTC. As protein: CASSVDLGTHNEQFF.

This clonotype has a handful of counts. J is TRBJ2-2 and V is TRBV29-1; 8 bases align to TRBD2. CDR3 length equals 18 residues. V lost 0 bases, J lost 4 bases, and 13 bases stayed unmatched. Germline V gives CDR1 SQVTM, CDR2 ANQGSEA. This CDR3 is CSVEDPRGGAGVTGELFF. In DNA form, the CDR3 reads TGCAGCGTTGAAGACCCCCGGGGGGGAGCGGGGGTCACCGGGGAGCTGTTTTTT.

The chain has TRBV6-4 and TRBJ2-3, with 9 positions matching TRBD1. The CDR3 consists of 16 residues. Germline CDR1 reads MRHNA; CDR2 reads SNTAGT. The trim removed 5 bases at V and 0 bases at J, leaving 6 bases unmatched. DNA for the CDR3: TGTGCCAGCAGTTTTGGGACAGGGCCTAGCACAGATACGCAGTATTTT. This sequence encodes CASSFGTGPSTDTQYF.

The chain combines TRBV7-9 with TRBJ2-5, with D possibly matching TRBD2 (6 bases). The CDR3 length is 14 residues. CDR1 SEHNR and CDR2 FQNEAQ come from the germline V gene (reference sequence). Trimming removed 7 bases from V and 0 bases from J, with 12 bases in between. The CDR3 DNA sequence: TGTGCCAGCAACCCGGGACTCTACCAAGAGACCCAGTACTTC. It translates to CASNPGLYQETQYF.